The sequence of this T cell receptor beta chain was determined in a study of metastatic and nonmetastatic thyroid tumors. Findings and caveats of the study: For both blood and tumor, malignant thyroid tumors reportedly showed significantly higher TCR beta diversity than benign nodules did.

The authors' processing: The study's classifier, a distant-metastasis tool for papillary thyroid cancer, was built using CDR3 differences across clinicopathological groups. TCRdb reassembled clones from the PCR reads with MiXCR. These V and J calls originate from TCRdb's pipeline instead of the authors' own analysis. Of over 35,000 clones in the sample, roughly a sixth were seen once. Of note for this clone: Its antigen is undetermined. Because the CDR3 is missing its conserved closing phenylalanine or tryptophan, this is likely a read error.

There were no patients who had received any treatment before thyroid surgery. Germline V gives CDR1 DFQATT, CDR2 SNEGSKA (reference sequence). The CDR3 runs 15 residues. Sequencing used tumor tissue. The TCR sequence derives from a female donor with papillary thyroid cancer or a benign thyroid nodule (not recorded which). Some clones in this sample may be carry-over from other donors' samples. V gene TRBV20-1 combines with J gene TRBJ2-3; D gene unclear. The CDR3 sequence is CSAREGTSSTDTQYL. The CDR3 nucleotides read TGCAGTGCTCGAGAAGGCACCTCTAGCACAGATACGCAGTATTTG.